This T cell receptor (beta chain) is drawn from a study of blood T cell repertoires in COVID-19. Looking at the study overall: From the United States, Italy and Spain came samples of acute and convalescent COVID-19. Nucleic acid was either cDNA or gDNA, and it came from T cells, B-cell-depleted T cells, or PBMCs.

Enrolled during active infection, Seattle patients were then followed longitudinally. Authors' analysis steps: Quantification of nucleated cells was approximated via reference gene primer amplification. The assay was immunoSEQ multiplex PCR, and TCRdb's table has in-frame clones only and misses some. That table furnishes V, J and clone size, whereas the DNA furnished D and trimming. Among roughly 460,000 clones listed, about 90% were seen once. The V gene end was trimmed by 9 bases and the J gene end by 1 base; junction bases not matched to a gene: 11. Germline CDR1 reads SGHRS; CDR2 reads YFSETQ. CDR3 size: 15 residues.

This TCR derives from a man aged 18 to 29 with COVID-19, enrolled during active disease. The sample consisted of peripheral blood. The chain links TRBV5-1 to TRBJ2-3, with 7 bases matching TRBD1. The CDR3 spells CATQDTGQRTDTQYF. The DNA of the CDR3 is TGCGCCACCCAAGACACGGGACAGCGCACAGATACGCAGTATTTT.